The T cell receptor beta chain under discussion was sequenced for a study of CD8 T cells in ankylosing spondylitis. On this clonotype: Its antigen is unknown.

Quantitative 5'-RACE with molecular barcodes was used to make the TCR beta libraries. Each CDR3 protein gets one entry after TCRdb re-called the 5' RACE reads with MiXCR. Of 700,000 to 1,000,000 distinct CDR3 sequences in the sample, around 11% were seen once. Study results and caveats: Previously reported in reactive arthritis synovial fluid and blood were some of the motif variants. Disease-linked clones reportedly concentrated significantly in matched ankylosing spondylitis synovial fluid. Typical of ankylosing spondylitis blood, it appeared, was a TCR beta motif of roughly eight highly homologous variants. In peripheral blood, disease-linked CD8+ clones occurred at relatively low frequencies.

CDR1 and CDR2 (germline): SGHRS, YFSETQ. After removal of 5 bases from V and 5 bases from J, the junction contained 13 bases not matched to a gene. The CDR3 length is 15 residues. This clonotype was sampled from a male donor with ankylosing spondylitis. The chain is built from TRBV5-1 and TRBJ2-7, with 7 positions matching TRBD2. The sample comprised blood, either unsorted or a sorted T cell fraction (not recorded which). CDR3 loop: CASRLTSANSDEQYF. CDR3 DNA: TGCGCCAGCAGACTTACTAGCGCTAATTCCGACGAGCAGTACTTC.